These 24 T cell receptor beta chains were all obtained from the same sample, sequenced in a study of T-cell reconstitution after alpha-beta-depleted transplantation in children. Unique molecular identifiers featured in how the TCRbeta library was prepared. Via MiXCR, TCRdb re-called the PCR reads, giving one row per CDR3 protein. Among over 200,000 distinct CDR3 sequences, around 9.9% were seen once, and the ten largest hold roughly 30%. The sequencing here drew on PBMCs, taken before TCRalphabeta/CD19-depleted stem cell transplant. These receptors were obtained from a child less than two years old with acute myeloid leukemia, due to receive a stem cell transplant.

As regards this clonotype: A much bigger clone sits one base away, suggesting this may be a read error. The chain joins TRBV20-1 to TRBJ2-7, with D possibly TRBD2 on 5 matching bases. Germline V CDR1 and CDR2: DFQATT, SNEGSKA (reference sequence). V shed 2 bases and J shed 7 bases, with 21 bases lying between them. This CDR3 comprises 15 residues. This CDR3 is CSARTGVTTYWEQYF. DNA of the CDR3: TGCAGTGCTAGAACTGGCGTGACTACCTATTGGGAGCAGTACTTC.

This chain connects TRBV2 to TRBJ2-1; no clear D. V lost 7 bases and J 16 bases, leaving 20 bases between the germline ends. CDR1 SNHLY and CDR2 FYNNEI come from the germline V gene. The CDR3 runs 12 residues. The CDR3 sequence: CASNALGQINFF. As DNA, the CDR3 is TGTGCCAGCAACGCCCTAGGGCAGATCAATTTCTTC.

The chain couples TRBV19 to TRBJ2-6; D unresolved. V was pared by 6 bases and J by 4 bases, with 13 bases between. Germline CDR1 LNHDA, CDR2 SQIVND (reference sequence). CDR3 length: 15 residues. The CDR3: CASRLDTGGANVLTF. The CDR3 nucleotides read TGTGCCAGTAGACTCGACACCGGGGGGGCCAACGTCCTGACTTTC.

This clonotype has a count of ten or more. The chain uses TRBV29-1 and TRBJ2-2; a weak D match, TRBD2 (6 bases). Trimming shortened V by 7 bases and J by 1 base, and 16 bases separated the two germline ends. Germline loops: CDR1 SQVTM, CDR2 ANQGSEA. CDR3 length equals 15 residues. The CDR3 coding sequence is TGCAGCGCCAAACGGGGGACTTTGAACACCGGGGAGCTGTTTTTT. It specifies CSAKRGTLNTGELFF.

Concerning this clonotype itself: Its ends do not fully match the called genes, so a read error is possible. The V gene is TRBV12-3 or TRBV12-4, the J gene TRBJ2-2; a possible D gene is TRBD2 (6 bases). There are 11 residues in the CDR3. CDR3 sequence reads: CARTFVGEVFF. Written as DNA, the CDR3 is TGTGCCCGCACTTTTGTCGGGGAGGTGTTTTTT.

This clonotype was found many times. The chain couples TRBV5-1 to TRBJ2-5, with 9 positions matching TRBD1. The CDR3 extends over 15 amino acids. Unmatched junction bases numbered 8, after V lost 4 bases and J lost 4 bases. The germline V gene encodes CDR1 SGHRS and CDR2 YFSETQ. The CDR3 DNA reads as TGCGCCAGCAGCAGCCTGGGACAGGGTGGAGAGACCCAGTACTTC. Translated, it gives CASSSLGQGGETQYF.

The table lists this clonotype with a few counts. A junction boundary mismatches the germline segment, possibly from a read error. The V and J genes are TRBV18 and TRBJ2-7, with a weak D call TRBD1 (7 bases). This CDR3 region has 13 residues. Germline-derived CDR1 and CDR2 are KGHSH and LQKENI. The chain's CDR3 is CASSVDYQGEQHF. The CDR3 nucleotides read TGTGCCAGCTCCGTGGACTATCAGGGGGAGCAGCACTTC.

Ten or more counts support this clonotype. The chain employs TRBV5-4 and TRBJ1-2; maybe TRBD1 (5 bases). The V end lost 0 bases, the J end lost 2 bases, and 5 bases lay between the germline ends. This CDR3 comprises 13 residues. Germline loops: CDR1 SGHNT, CDR2 YYREEE (reference sequence). CDR3 sequence (DNA): TGTGCCAGCAGCTTGGGGGACAACTATGGCTACACCTTC. It translates to CASSLGDNYGYTF.

This clonotype was seen at least ten times. J is TRBJ2-7 and V is TRBV20-1, with D possibly matching TRBD2 (5 bases). Germline loops: CDR1 DFQATT, CDR2 SNEGSKA (reference sequence). Deletions cut 3 bases from V and 4 bases from J, with 13 bases between. The CDR3 consists of 13 residues. The CDR3 nucleotides read TGCAGTGCTAGGTCTCCTAGCAGATACGAGCAGTACTTC. Residues: CSARSPSRYEQYF.

This clonotype was detected only a few times. The rearrangement links TRBV30 to TRBJ2-7; D is unresolved. This CDR3 is 13 amino acids long. Trimming took off 2 bases at V and 6 bases at J, with 14 bases between the two ends. Germline V gene sequence: CDR1 GTSNPN, CDR2 SVGIG (reference sequence). CDR3 nucleotide sequence: TGTGCCTGGAGTACCCAGAGTCCCGCCGAGCAGTACTTC. Protein sequence: CAWSTQSPAEQYF.

This clonotype was recorded many times. This chain links TRBV6-2 or TRBV6-3 with TRBJ2-1; 7 bases are a match to TRBD2. This CDR3 has 16 amino acids. Germline-derived CDR1 and CDR2 are MNHEY and SVGEGT. Trimming removed 5 bases from V and 3 bases from J; junction bases left unmatched: 10. The chain's CDR3 is CASSTRLAGVYNEQFF. CDR3 bases: TGTGCCAGCAGTACCAGGCTTGCGGGGGTCTACAATGAGCAGTTCTTC.

This clonotype was detected ten times or more. The gene calls are TRBV2 and TRBJ1-1, with 7 bases matching TRBD1. Germline V gene lookup returns CDR1 SNHLY and CDR2 FYNNEI. There are 17 residues in the CDR3. Trimming removed 2 bases from V and 8 bases from J; junction bases left unmatched: 17. The CDR3: CASSEPLRTGARWEAFF. The DNA of the CDR3 is TGTGCCAGCAGTGAACCCTTGAGGACAGGAGCGAGATGGGAAGCTTTCTTT.

This clonotype was seen repeatedly, ten times or more. This rearrangement joins TRBV7-2 to TRBJ2-7, with D perhaps matching TRBD1 (6 bases). Trimming left V 3 bases short and J 0 bases short, with 9 bases between. Germline V gives CDR1 SGHTA, CDR2 FQGNSA. The CDR3 consists of 14 residues. The CDR3, as DNA: TGTGCCAGCAGCTTCGGGACAAACTCCTACGAGCAGTACTTC. It yields the protein CASSFGTNSYEQYF.

This clonotype has a handful of counts. This chain joins TRBV5-1 and TRBJ2-3; 12 bases are shared with TRBD2. The junction had 3 bases not matched to a gene; V was cut back by 3 bases and J by 1 base. This CDR3 has 16 amino acids. The germline V gene encodes CDR1 SGHRS and CDR2 YFSETQ. CDR3 loop: CASSSRTSGGTDTQYF. The CDR3 DNA sequence: TGCGCCAGCAGCTCCCGGACTAGCGGGGGCACAGATACGCAGTATTTT.

There are many counts of this clonotype. The V call is TRBV11-2, the J call TRBJ2-2, with no clear D. Trimming cost V 5 bases and J 6 bases, with 10 bases left between them. Germline CDR1 and CDR2: SGHAT and FQNNGV. This CDR3 has 13 residues. CDR3 bases: TGTGCCAGCAGCCAAGGAACCGCCGGGGAGCTGTTTTTT. This sequence encodes CASSQGTAGELFF.

Ten or more counts support this clonotype. The gene calls are TRBV6-2 or TRBV6-3 and TRBJ2-7; D tentatively fits TRBD1 or TRBD2 (5 bases each). This CDR3 is built from 13 residues. The germline CDR1 and CDR2 sequences are MNHEY and SVGEGT. V lost 6 bases to trimming and J lost 4 bases, with 13 bases between them. The CDR3 loop reads CASRNLREYEQYF. CDR3 DNA: TGTGCCAGCAGGAACCTCAGGGAGTACGAGCAGTACTTC.

This clonotype was observed many times. J is TRBJ1-6 and V is TRBV12-3 or TRBV12-4; possible D gene TRBD1, 6 bases. CDR3 length equals 14 residues. Trimming removed 4 bases at V and 12 bases at J, with 16 bases between. In DNA form, the CDR3 reads TGTGCCAGCAGTTCCTTCGGACAGCCTTTACCCCTCCACTTT. Its protein is CASSSFGQPLPLHF.

Ten or more counts support this clonotype. V and J are TRBV7-6 and TRBJ2-5, with TRBD2 matching 7 bases. The CDR3 loop spans 15 amino acids. Germline V gene sequence: CDR1 SGHVS, CDR2 FNYEAQ. With V trimmed by 2 bases and J by 5 bases, 8 bases remained unmatched. The CDR3 loop reads CASSLKRTSWETQYF. The DNA for the CDR3 is TGTGCCAGCAGCTTAAAGAGGACTAGTTGGGAGACCCAGTACTTC.

This clonotype has at least ten counts. The genes are TRBV7-2 and TRBJ2-3; D might be TRBD1 (6 bases). Trimming left V 2 bases short and J 8 bases short, with 11 bases between. The CDR3 loop spans 13 amino acids. CDR1 is SGHTA, CDR2 FQGNSA, per germline. The CDR3 loop reads CASSLQGRGTQYF. CDR3 sequence (DNA): TGTGCCAGCAGCTTACAGGGGAGAGGTACGCAGTATTTT.

This clonotype was seen ten or more times. The gene calls are TRBV3-1 and TRBJ2-7, with a weak D call TRBD2 (6 bases). Germline CDR1 and CDR2: LGHDT and YNNKEL (reference sequence). CDR3 size: 15 residues. V gave up 1 base and J gave up 2 bases, with 12 bases separating them. CDR3 amino acids: CASSQALGSPYEQYF. The CDR3 bases are TGTGCCAGCAGCCAAGCTCTCGGGAGCCCCTACGAGCAGTACTTC.

This clonotype has ten or more counts. J is TRBJ1-2 and V is TRBV5-1; 10 bases are shared with TRBD1. The CDR3 sequence is 14 residues long. V gave up 4 bases and J gave up 7 bases; unmatched junction bases: 7. Germline V gene data show CDR1 as SGHRS and CDR2 as YFSETQ. CDR3 nucleotides: TGCGCCAGCAGCCTACCGGGACAGGGGTTTGGCTACACCTTC. Amino acids: CASSLPGQGFGYTF. The whole variable domain, remainder taken from reference TRBV5-1 and TRBJ1-2, is KAGVTQTPRYLIKTRGQQVTLSCSPISGHRSVSWYQQTPGQGLQFLFEYFSETQRNKGNFPGRFSGRQFSNSRSEMNVSTLELGDSALYLCASSLPGQGFGYTFGSGTRLTVV.

This clonotype was picked up many times. The V call is TRBV12-3 or TRBV12-4, the J call TRBJ2-1, with TRBD2 identical over 7 bases. There are 11 residues in the CDR3. With V trimmed by 11 bases and J by 7 bases, 5 bases remained unmatched. CDR3 sequence reads: CAVHSGNEQFF. CDR3 nucleotide sequence: TGTGCCGTACATAGCGGGAATGAGCAGTTCTTC.

This clonotype was seen more than once but under ten times. The chain has TRBV6-5 and TRBJ2-5; TRBD2 is a possible D gene (7 bases). Per germline, CDR1 MNHEY and CDR2 SVGAGI. V gave up 4 bases and J gave up 2 bases, with 14 bases separating them. There are 15 residues in the CDR3. The DNA of the CDR3 is TGTGCCAGCAGTTCCCAGGAGGGGGGGCAAGAGACCCAGTACTTC. Translation: CASSSQEGGQETQYF.

This clonotype appeared once. This clone may be a read error of a much larger clone one base away. The CDR3, as DNA: TGTGCCAGCAGCCCGGCATCCCTTTTATCTGGGGCCGACGTCCTGACTTTC. Amino acid sequence: CASSPASLLSGADVLTF. This chain uses TRBV11-2 with TRBJ2-6, with D possibly matching TRBD1 (5 bases). Per germline, CDR1 SGHAT and CDR2 FQNNGV. The CDR3 contains 17 residues.